The 30 T cell receptor beta chains listed next were all sequenced from one sample in a study of cytomegalovirus exposure and HLA in healthy donors. The PCR was carried out with 60 Vbeta primers and 13 Jbeta primers. Repertoires were generated with immunoSEQ multiplex PCR, while TCRdb's copy carries only in-frame clones and drops some. Counted here are around 100,000 clones, roughly 72% occurring once; the ten biggest clones make up about 4.2%. Sequencing used PBMCs. These receptors were obtained from a woman in her forties in good health and CMV-seropositive.

The rearrangement uses TRBV7-2 and TRBJ1-3; perhaps TRBD1 as D (6 bases). From germline, CDR1 is SGHTA and CDR2 FQGNSA. This CDR3 region has 14 residues. The V end was cut by 5 bases, the J end by 1 base, with 9 bases between. CDR3 sequence: CASSPGTSGNTIYF. The CDR3 DNA reads TGTGCCAGCAGCCCTGGGACATCTGGAAACACCATATATTTT.

This chain connects TRBV15 to TRBJ2-5; 7 bases are a match to TRBD2. With V trimmed by 1 base and J by 10 bases, 3 bases remained unmatched. The CDR3 is 12 amino acids. From germline, CDR1 is LNHNV and CDR2 YYDKDF (reference sequence). The DNA of the CDR3 is TGTGCCACCAGCAGAGGTCGCGGGGGCCAGTACTTC. Residues: CATSRGRGGQYF.

The chain links TRBV7-2 to TRBJ2-5; 7 bases are shared with TRBD1. The germline V gene has CDR1 SGHTA and CDR2 FQGNSA. The CDR3 extends over 13 amino acids. After removal of 5 bases from V and 5 bases from J, the junction contained 5 bases not matched to a gene. The CDR3 loop reads CASSLNRGETQYF. For the CDR3, the DNA is TGTGCCAGCAGCCTAAACAGGGGCGAGACCCAGTACTTC.

A note on this clone: At the DNA level, this CDR3 is encoded by other sequences in the same sample as well. The chain joins TRBV5-1 to TRBJ1-2; 9 positions agree with TRBD1. V lost 0 bases, J lost 8 bases, and 5 bases stayed unmatched. Germline CDR1 SGHRS, CDR2 YFSETQ. The CDR3 is 14 residues long. CDR3 protein: CASSLGDRAGGYTF. CDR3 nucleotide sequence: TGCGCCAGCAGCTTGGGGGACAGGGCAGGGGGCTACACCTTC.

This rearrangement joins TRBV6-4 to TRBJ2-3; 7 bases fit TRBD1. With 5 bases clipped from V and 0 bases from J, the junction kept 8 bases outside the gene matches. CDR3 size: 16 residues. Per the germline V gene, CDR1 is MRHNA and CDR2 is SNTAGT. The CDR3 region is CASSKIGGPSTDTQYF. CDR3 nucleotide sequence: TGTGCCAGCAGTAAGATAGGGGGCCCTAGCACAGATACGCAGTATTTT.

The chain joins TRBV19 to TRBJ2-1; 9 positions agree with TRBD2. Germline trimming cut 6 bases from V and 2 bases from J; bases unmatched to any gene: 5. There are 15 residues in the CDR3. Germline lookup yields CDR1 LNHDA and CDR2 SQIVND (reference sequence). This chain's CDR3 is CASSLAGSPYNEQFF. The CDR3 coding sequence is TGTGCCAGTAGCCTAGCGGGATCCCCCTACAATGAGCAGTTCTTC. Combining the CDR3 with reference TRBV19 and TRBJ2-1 gives the whole variable domain DGGITQSPKYLFRKEGQNVTLSCEQNLNHDAMYWYRQDPGQGLRLIYYSQIVNDFQKGDIAEGYSVSREKKESFPLTVTSAQKNPTAFYLCASSLAGSPYNEQFFGPGTRLTVL.

A single count supports this clone. This sequence joins TRBV19 and TRBJ1-2; perhaps TRBD1 as D (5 bases). Trimming took off 5 bases at V and 7 bases at J, with 14 bases between the two ends. Germline V CDR1 and CDR2: LNHDA, SQIVND (reference sequence). CDR3 size: 13 residues. CDR3 in amino acids: CASSSQVLGGYTF. The CDR3 DNA reads as TGTGCCAGTAGTTCACAGGTCCTGGGTGGCTACACCTTC.

This chain links TRBV19 with TRBJ2-7; 12 nucleotides match TRBD1. There are 15 residues in the CDR3. V shed 0 bases, J shed 5 bases, and the junction held 2 bases outside the gene matches. The germline V gene has CDR1 LNHDA and CDR2 SQIVND (reference sequence). The CDR3 DNA follows: TGTGCCAGTAGTATAGAGGGACAGGGGGCTCACGAGCAGTACTTC. This encodes CASSIEGQGAHEQYF.

This chain connects TRBV19 to TRBJ2-7; D possibly corresponds to TRBD1 (5 bases). V lost 1 base and J 3 bases, leaving 13 bases between the germline ends. In germline, CDR1 is LNHDA, CDR2 SQIVND (reference sequence). CDR3 length equals 15 residues. In DNA form, the CDR3 reads TGTGCCAGTAGTATAGGGGGCGGTATTTTCTACGAGCAGTACTTC. The encoded protein is CASSIGGGIFYEQYF.

The chain is built from TRBV19 and TRBJ2-7; a possible D gene is TRBD1 (5 bases). Trimming left V 1 base short and J 2 bases short, with 9 bases between. The CDR3 spans 14 residues. Germline loops: CDR1 LNHDA, CDR2 SQIVND (reference sequence). The CDR3 here is CASSIVDSAYEQYF. CDR3 DNA sequence: TGTGCCAGTAGTATAGTAGACAGCGCCTACGAGCAGTACTTC.

The genes are TRBV9 and TRBJ2-2, with D possibly matching TRBD2 (5 bases). The CDR3 runs 15 residues. V was clipped by 4 bases and J by 4 bases, with 14 bases between them. In germline, CDR1 is SGDLS, CDR2 YYNGEE. CDR3 bases: TGTGCCAGCAGCTCGGTACCCGCGGGCACCGGGGAGCTGTTTTTT. Protein: CASSSVPAGTGELFF.

This sequence joins TRBV30 and TRBJ2-5, with TRBD2 identical over 14 bases. Per the germline V gene, CDR1 is GTSNPN and CDR2 is SVGIG (reference sequence). The ends lost 0 bases at V and 4 bases at J; junction bases unmatched: 4. The CDR3 totals 16 residues. The DNA for the CDR3 is TGTGCCTGGAGTGTGACTAGCGGGAGGGTTGGAGAGACCCAGTACTTC. Encoded protein: CAWSVTSGRVGETQYF.

V is TRBV6-1 and J is TRBJ2-2; tentatively, D is TRBD2 (6 bases). Germline loops: CDR1 MNHNS, CDR2 SASEGT. The CDR3 is 15 residues long. Trimming pared 2 bases from V and 3 bases from J, leaving 10 bases between. The CDR3 loop is CASSERAGYTGELFF. In DNA form, the CDR3 reads TGTGCCAGCAGTGAACGAGCGGGTTACACCGGGGAGCTGTTTTTT.

The J gene is TRBJ1-6, the V gene TRBV4-3; no firm D call. Germline loops: CDR1 LGHNA, CDR2 YSLEER. The CDR3 spans 14 residues. V was cut by 1 base and J by 8 bases, with 9 bases left in between. Here the CDR3 reads CASSQVISDSPLHF. The CDR3 DNA follows: TGCGCCAGCAGCCAAGTCATTAGTGATTCACCCCTCCACTTT.

Notes on this clone: The same CDR3 is also encoded by other DNA sequences in this sample. The rearrangement joins TRBV18 to TRBJ2-5; no reliable D call. The CDR3 extends over 12 amino acids. Trimming took off 2 bases at V and 3 bases at J, with 4 bases between the two ends. Germline values: CDR1 KGHSH, CDR2 LQKENI. The CDR3 DNA is TGTGCCAGCTCACCAATAAAAGAGACCCAGTACTTC. Translated, it gives CASSPIKETQYF.

The chain has TRBV7-8 and TRBJ1-1; D unclear. The germline gives CDR1 SGHVS, CDR2 FQNEAQ. V lost 1 base to trimming and J lost 9 bases, with 9 bases between them. The CDR3 covers 12 residues. CDR3 DNA: TGTGCCAGCAGCTTAGTAACGGAGAAAGCTTTCTTT. Protein product: CASSLVTEKAFF.

The chain employs TRBV2 and TRBJ2-7; D unclear. Germline V gives CDR1 SNHLY, CDR2 FYNNEI. V was shortened by 6 bases and J by 4 bases, with 13 bases between the two germline ends. The CDR3 sequence is 13 residues long. CDR3 nucleotides: TGTGCCAGCAGGGTAGCTCCTAATTACGAGCAGTACTTC. Its translation is CASRVAPNYEQYF.

There are a few counts of this clone. The genes are TRBV5-1 and TRBJ1-2; 9 bases agree with TRBD1. CDR1 and CDR2 from the germline V gene are SGHRS and YFSETQ. The CDR3 sequence is 14 residues long. V lost 3 bases, J lost 4 bases, and 4 bases stayed unmatched. The CDR3 loop is CASSSGTGIYGYTF. The CDR3, as DNA: TGCGCCAGCAGCTCCGGGACAGGGATCTATGGCTACACCTTC.

The CDR3 sequence is CASRLAGATEAIKQFF. Here the CDR3 DNA reads TGTGCCAGCAGACTAGCGGGAGCGACTGAGGCGATTAAGCAGTTCTTC. This chain links TRBV2 with TRBJ2-1; 11 nucleotides agree with TRBD2. Trimming at V came to 6 bases and at J to 11 bases, leaving 15 bases not matched to a gene. The germline V gene has CDR1 SNHLY and CDR2 FYNNEI. The CDR3 length is 16 residues. Complete variable domain (other parts from reference TRBV2 and TRBJ2-1): EPEVTQTPSHQVTQMGQEVILRCVPISNHLYFYWYRQILGQKVEFLVSFYNNEISEKSEIFDDQFSVERPDGSNFTLKIRSTKLEDSAMYFCASRLAGATEAIKQFFGPGTRLTVL.

The V gene is TRBV18, the J gene TRBJ1-1; TRBD1 might be the D (6 bases). The CDR3 runs 13 residues. The V end was cut by 3 bases, the J end by 11 bases, with 16 bases between. In germline, CDR1 is KGHSH, CDR2 LQKENI. CDR3 nucleotides: TGTGCCAGCTCACCGTCCGGGCCTCAGGGGGCTTTCTTT. Translated: CASSPSGPQGAFF. The whole variable domain, remainder taken from reference TRBV18 and TRBJ1-1, is NAGVMQNPRHLVRRRGQEARLRCSPMKGHSHVYWYRQLPEEGLKFMVYLQKENIIDESGMPKERFSAEFPKEGPSILRIQQVVRGDSAAYFCASSPSGPQGAFFGQGTRLTVV.

The chain links TRBV5-1 to TRBJ2-5; TRBD2 matches at 11 bases. The ends lost 4 bases at V and 4 bases at J; junction bases unmatched: 6. Germline values: CDR1 SGHRS, CDR2 YFSETQ. This CDR3 is 15 amino acids long. The CDR3 loop reads CASSTGTSGLETQYF. CDR3 DNA: TGCGCCAGCAGCACCGGGACTAGCGGTTTAGAGACCCAGTACTTC.

V and J are TRBV15 and TRBJ2-7; 7 bases map to TRBD1. V lost 0 bases to trimming and J lost 4 bases; unmatched junction nucleotides: 6. CDR3 length: 15 residues. Germline-derived CDR1 and CDR2 are LNHNV and YYDKDF (reference sequence). For the CDR3, the DNA is TGTGCCACCAGCAGAGAAAGGGACAGTTCTTACGAGCAGTACTTC. Protein sequence: CATSRERDSSYEQYF. Full variable domain (outside the CDR3, taken from reference TRBV15 and TRBJ2-7): DAMVIQNPRYQVTQFGKPVTLSCSQTLNHNVMYWYQQKSSQAPKLLFHYYDKDFNNEADTPDNFQSRRPNTSFCFLDIRSPGLGDTAMYLCATSRERDSSYEQYFGPGTRLTVT.

This clone has only one observation. CDR3 in amino acids: CASNNRDRYGYTF. The CDR3 DNA reads TGTGCCAGCAACAACAGGGATCGCTATGGCTACACCTTC. This chain joins TRBV9 and TRBJ1-2; D possibly corresponds to TRBD1 (6 bases). The V gene lost 6 bases and the J gene lost 4 bases, with 13 bases spanning the gap. The germline V gene has CDR1 SGDLS and CDR2 YYNGEE. This CDR3 is built from 13 residues. The whole variable domain, remainder taken from reference TRBV9 and TRBJ1-2, is DSGVTQTPKHLITATGQRVTLRCSPRSGDLSVYWYQQSLDQGLQFLIQYYNGEERAKGNILERFSAQQFPDLHSELNLSSLELGDSALYFCASNNRDRYGYTFGSGTRLTVV.

This chain uses TRBV27 with TRBJ2-7; tentative D call: TRBD1 (7 bases). Germline V gives CDR1 MNHEY, CDR2 SMNVEV (reference sequence). V was trimmed by 0 bases and J by 6 bases, leaving 15 bases between them. The CDR3 loop spans 15 amino acids. CDR3 amino acids: CASSLSPRQGLEQYF. CDR3 DNA sequence: TGTGCCAGCAGTTTATCGCCGCGACAGGGACTCGAGCAGTACTTC.

V is TRBV5-1 and J is TRBJ2-5, with 7 positions matching TRBD2. The J call is uncertain, as TRBJ2-7 better fits the DNA end. Germline V gene lookup returns CDR1 SGHRS and CDR2 YFSETQ. CDR3 length: 14 amino acids. The CDR3 DNA reads TGCGCCAGCAGCCGGGGGGTGGCGACCTACGAGCAGTACTTC. This translates into CASSRGVATYEQYF.

The chain uses TRBV19 and TRBJ2-1, with TRBD2 matching 12 bases. With 7 bases clipped from V and 6 bases from J, the junction kept 19 bases outside the gene matches. Germline CDR1 is LNHDA and CDR2 is SQIVND (reference sequence). The CDR3 is made up of 19 amino acids. CDR3: CASTPLRLAGERVVNEQFF. CDR3 in DNA: TGTGCCAGTACTCCCCTGAGACTAGCGGGAGAGCGGGTGGTCAATGAGCAGTTCTTC.

This rearrangement joins TRBV5-5 to TRBJ2-7, with TRBD2 matching over 7 bases. Germline trimming cut 3 bases from V and 6 bases from J; bases unmatched to any gene: 6. The germline V gene encodes CDR1 SGHKS and CDR2 YYEKEE (reference sequence). The CDR3 runs to 13 residues. CDR3 coding DNA: TGTGCCAGCAGCTCCCCTGGGGGGGTCGAGCAGTACTTC. Its translation: CASSSPGGVEQYF.

V gene TRBV9 combines with J gene TRBJ2-5; the D gene is possibly TRBD1 (5 bases). The CDR3 is made up of 15 amino acids. The germline gives CDR1 SGDLS, CDR2 YYNGEE. Between the trimmed V and J ends, which lost 0 bases and 5 bases, there was a span of 14 bases. CDR3 in amino acids: CASSVDAWAGETQYF. DNA for the CDR3: TGTGCCAGCAGCGTAGACGCTTGGGCAGGGGAGACCCAGTACTTC.

The V call is TRBV18, the J call TRBJ2-1; D not resolved. The CDR3 totals 13 residues. The ends were cut back, 4 bases at V and 5 bases at J, with 9 bases in the middle. Germline V gene sequence: CDR1 KGHSH, CDR2 LQKENI. The CDR3 coding sequence is TGTGCCAGCTCACATATTTCCCACAATGAGCAGTTCTTC. This gives the protein CASSHISHNEQFF. The full variable domain, completed using reference TRBV18 and TRBJ2-1, is NAGVMQNPRHLVRRRGQEARLRCSPMKGHSHVYWYRQLPEEGLKFMVYLQKENIIDESGMPKERFSAEFPKEGPSILRIQQVVRGDSAAYFCASSHISHNEQFFGPGTRLTVL.

The chain uses TRBV27 and TRBJ2-5; 11 nucleotides line up with TRBD2. CDR1 and CDR2 from the germline V gene are MNHEY and SMNVEV (reference sequence). The CDR3 is made up of 17 amino acids. The junction had 10 bases not matched to a gene; V was cut back by 3 bases and J by 4 bases. This CDR3 reads CASSLTSGIRGRETQYF. In DNA, the CDR3 is TGTGCCAGCAGTTTGACTAGCGGGATACGGGGGCGAGAGACCCAGTACTTC.